The 11 T cell receptor beta chains listed next were all sequenced from one sample in a study of blood T cell repertoires in COVID-19. The assay was immunoSEQ multiplex PCR, and TCRdb's table has in-frame clones only and misses some. Counted here are more than 65,000 clones, about 83% occurring once; the ten biggest clones make up about 5.2%. Material for sequencing was peripheral blood. The receptors originated from a man between 60 and 75 years old with acute or convalescent COVID-19.

The chain has TRBV13 and TRBJ2-1; D gene uncertain. Per the germline V gene, CDR1 is PRHDT and CDR2 is FYEKMQ (reference sequence). V lost 4 bases and J 0 bases, leaving 13 bases between the germline ends. This CDR3 is built from 16 residues. The CDR3 spells CASSSRSESSYNEQFF. For the CDR3, the DNA is TGTGCCAGCAGCTCCCGATCAGAAAGCTCCTACAATGAGCAGTTCTTC. The full variable domain, in which reference TRBV13 and TRBJ2-1 provide the parts outside the CDR3, is AAGVIQSPRHLIKEKRETATLKCYPIPRHDTVYWYQQGPGQDPQFLISFYEKMQSDKGSIPDRFSAQQFSDYHSELNMSSLELGDSALYFCASSSRSESSYNEQFFGPGTRLTVL.

V and J are TRBV14 and TRBJ1-3; 9 bases align to TRBD1. J lost 3 bases, V lost 0 bases, and 9 bases had no gene match. CDR1 is SGHDN and CDR2 is FVKESK in the germline V gene. This CDR3 has 18 residues. CDR3 sequence reads: CASSQDPRDRGFGNTIYF. DNA for the CDR3: TGTGCCAGCAGCCAAGATCCCCGTGACAGGGGGTTTGGAAACACCATATATTTT.

The count of this clone is one. The rearrangement joins TRBV6-1 to TRBJ1-6; unclear D gene. The ends were cut back, 3 bases at V and 16 bases at J, with 7 bases in the middle. CDR3 length equals 10 residues. Germline values: CDR1 MNHNS, CDR2 SASEGT. The CDR3 spells CASSDTRLHF. The CDR3 bases are TGTGCCAGCAGTGATACTAGGCTCCACTTT.

V is TRBV5-1 and J is TRBJ1-2; no clear D. Germline values: CDR1 SGHRS, CDR2 YFSETQ. Trimming cost V 1 base and J 4 bases, with 8 bases left between them. The CDR3 sequence is 13 residues long. CDR3 in amino acids: CASSLRVSYGYTF. The CDR3 region has the DNA TGCGCCAGCAGCTTGCGGGTCAGCTATGGCTACACCTTC.

This clone was seen more than once but under ten times. The chain is built from TRBV19 and TRBJ2-3; tentatively, D is TRBD2 (5 bases). The CDR3 has 15 residues. Trimming removed 6 bases at V and 0 bases at J, with 13 bases between. Germline-derived CDR1 and CDR2 are LNHDA and SQIVND (reference sequence). The CDR3 nucleotides read TGTGCCAGTAGCCAAGGACGGACTAGCACAGATACGCAGTATTTT. This encodes CASSQGRTSTDTQYF. The whole variable domain, remainder taken from reference TRBV19 and TRBJ2-3, is DGGITQSPKYLFRKEGQNVTLSCEQNLNHDAMYWYRQDPGQGLRLIYYSQIVNDFQKGDIAEGYSVSREKKESFPLTVTSAQKNPTAFYLCASSQGRTSTDTQYFGPGTRLTVL.

This sequence joins TRBV5-8 and TRBJ2-7; maybe TRBD2 (6 bases). This CDR3 has 14 amino acids. Germline lookup yields CDR1 SGHTS and CDR2 YDEGEE. Between the trimmed V and J ends, which lost 3 bases and 2 bases, there was a span of 12 bases. The CDR3 protein is CASSWGTEAYEQYF. The CDR3 DNA is TGTGCCAGCAGCTGGGGGACTGAAGCCTACGAGCAGTACTTC.

V gene TRBV10-3 combines with J gene TRBJ2-1, with 11 bases fitting TRBD2. The germline V gene has CDR1 ENHRY and CDR2 SYGVKD. The V segment lost 7 bases and the J segment 9 bases; nucleotides outside the gene matches: 5. The CDR3 spans 13 residues. The CDR3 sequence is CAIIPSGGSEQFF. CDR3 in DNA: TGTGCCATCATCCCTAGCGGGGGGTCTGAGCAGTTCTTC.

The chain joins TRBV20-1 to TRBJ1-1, with D possibly matching TRBD1 (6 bases). Trimming shortened V by 4 bases and J by 8 bases, and 11 bases separated the two germline ends. CDR1 and CDR2 from the germline V gene are DFQATT and SNEGSKA (reference sequence). The CDR3 is 11 amino acids. Written as DNA, the CDR3 is TGCAGTGCTACCGGGGGGCAGGAAGCTTTCTTT. Protein: CSATGGQEAFF.

The chain joins TRBV6-1 to TRBJ1-2, with D maybe TRBD1 (6 bases). Germline assignment: CDR1 MNHNS and CDR2 SASEGT. Trimming took off 0 bases at V and 12 bases at J, with 14 bases between the two ends. There are 13 residues in the CDR3. The DNA for the CDR3 is TGTGCCAGCAGTGAAGCCCTCGCAGGGGACCACACCTTC. Translated: CASSEALAGDHTF.

This clone has only one observation. The CDR3 DNA reads as TGTGCCAGCTCACCAGGGCAGGGGAGAGGCTACACCTTC. The encoded protein is CASSPGQGRGYTF. The V and J genes are TRBV18 and TRBJ1-2; D is possibly TRBD1 (6 bases). V was shortened by 2 bases and J by 8 bases, with 12 bases between the two germline ends. The germline gives CDR1 KGHSH, CDR2 LQKENI. This CDR3 has 13 amino acids.

V is TRBV5-1 and J is TRBJ2-1; 9 bases fit TRBD1. V shed 4 bases and J 4 bases; nucleotides not matched to a gene: 3. The germline CDR1 and CDR2 sequences are SGHRS and YFSETQ. CDR3 length: 14 amino acids. CDR3 coding DNA: TGCGCCAGCAGCCCCGGGACAGGGTACAATGAGCAGTTCTTC. Amino acid sequence: CASSPGTGYNEQFF.